The rows below give T cell receptor beta chains drawn from one sample of a study of shared clonotypes between healthy human individuals. Sequencing was performed with immunoSEQ multiplex PCR; in TCRdb, only in-frame clones are kept and a portion is missing. The sample carries about 690,000 clones, around 91% recorded once. What was sequenced was memory CD8+ T cells from PBMCs. These receptor sequences come from a young man in good health. Some clones in this sample may be carry-over from other donors' samples. The conserved cysteine and the conserved F or W are not part of the CDR3 here.

V	J	CDR3
TRBV7-2	TRBJ1-5	ASSLGVYGNQPQH
TRBV7-2	TRBJ2-5	ASSLRYLQGVY
TRBV29-1	TRBJ2-1	SVPYPGGGEYNEQF
TRBV5-1	TRBJ1-1	ASSPIGMMNTEAF
TRBV9	TRBJ2-1	ASSDRVGNNEQF
TRBV7-9	TRBJ2-7	ASSLPQLAGGYEQY
TRBV9	TRBJ1-2	ASSVGSSGYT
TRBV4-2	TRBJ1-1	ASSQVTVNTEAF
TRBV14	TRBJ2-7	ASSQDLGYEQY
TRBV7-2	TRBJ2-1	ASSSFSGRVYNEQF
TRBV4-3	TRBJ2-1	ASSQDPSGSSYNEQF
TRBV7-9	TRBJ2-7	ASSRGLAGLPSSYEQY
TRBV28	TRBJ2-5	ASIVGETQY
TRBV6-4	TRBJ2-3	ASSERLSPGDTQY
TRBV4-3	TRBJ2-1	ASSQVRTSGGNEQF
TRBV29-1	TRBJ2-7	SVEGQFYEQY
TRBV6-1	TRBJ1-2	AGGTGVYYGYT
TRBV19	TRBJ1-1	ASSPEGEGVNTEAF
TRBV23-1	TRBJ2-3	ASSQSFQDSSFGTDTQY
TRBV5-4	TRBJ1-2	ASSPPGRTAGYT
TRBV19	TRBJ1-2	ASSIDLEGTGYT
TRBV11-2	TRBJ1-2	ASSLLAGTDYGYT
TRBV7-2	TRBJ2-7	ASSLSRGVEQY
TRBV21-1	TRBJ2-3	ASSEQGARDTQY
TRBV7-8	TRBJ2-7	ASSLATWGRGYEQY
TRBV7-9	TRBJ2-4	ASSPDRQAKNIQY
TRBV11-2	TRBJ1-5	ASSDPGRNQPQH
TRBV9	TRBJ1-3	ASSVTGGSGSTIY
TRBV2	TRBJ2-5	ASSEPRGETQY
TRBV29-1	TRBJ2-1	SVEDLAGGNEQF
TRBV27	TRBJ1-1	ASSSPRGFHTEAF
TRBV27	TRBJ1-5	ASRYSGIGPANQPQH
TRBV28	TRBJ1-1	ASSLFMDLNTEAF
TRBV7-2	TRBJ2-6	ASSRSRRQSRANVLT
TRBV9	TRBJ1-2	ASSVTGTGDGYT
TRBV7-9	TRBJ2-1	ASSEPRDREFRNEQF
TRBV6-1	TRBJ1-1	ASSVGVTEAF
TRBV4-3	TRBJ2-1	ASSQDRKRYPYNEQF
TRBV14	TRBJ1-1	ASSQRGTGPFPGAEAF
TRBV27	TRBJ2-2	ASRRTVAGELF
TRBV16	TRBJ2-1	ASSPTSGRGYNEQF